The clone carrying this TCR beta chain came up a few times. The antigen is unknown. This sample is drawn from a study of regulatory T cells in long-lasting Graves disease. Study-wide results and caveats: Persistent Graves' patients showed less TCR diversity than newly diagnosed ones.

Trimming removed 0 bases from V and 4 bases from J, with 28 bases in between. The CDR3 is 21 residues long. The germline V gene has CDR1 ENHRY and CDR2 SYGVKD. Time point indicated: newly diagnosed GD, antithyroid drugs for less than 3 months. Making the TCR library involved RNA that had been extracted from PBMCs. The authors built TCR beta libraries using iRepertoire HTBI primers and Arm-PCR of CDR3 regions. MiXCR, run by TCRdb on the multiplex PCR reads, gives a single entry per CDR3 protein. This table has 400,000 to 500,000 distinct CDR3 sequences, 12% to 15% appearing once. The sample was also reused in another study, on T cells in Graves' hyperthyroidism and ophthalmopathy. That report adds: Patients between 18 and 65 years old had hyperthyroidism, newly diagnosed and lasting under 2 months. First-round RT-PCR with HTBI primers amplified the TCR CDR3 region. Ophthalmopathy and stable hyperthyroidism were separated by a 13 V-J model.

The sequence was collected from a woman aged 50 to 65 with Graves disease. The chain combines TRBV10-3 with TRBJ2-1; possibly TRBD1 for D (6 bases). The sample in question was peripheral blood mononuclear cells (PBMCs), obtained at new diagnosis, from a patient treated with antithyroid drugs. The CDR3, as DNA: TGTGCCATCAGTGAGTCTCCCGGAAAGGGGACACAAATCACCAAATACAATGAGCAGTTCTTC. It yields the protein CAISESPGKGTQITKYNEQFF.